Presented here are 20 T cell receptor beta chains from one specimen sequenced in a study of Graves' ophthalmopathy and Graves' hyperthyroidism. From RNA, the CDR3 regions of TCR beta chains were amplified and sequenced. An opening RT-PCR round employed HTBI primers and preceded a second-round multiplex PCR. TCRdb redid the calling of the multiplex PCR reads with MiXCR, one entry per CDR3 protein. The sample consists of about 740,000 distinct CDR3 sequences, approximately 40% of them appearing once. Sequenced: peripheral blood. These receptors were collected from an adult man with Graves' ophthalmopathy.

DNA of the CDR3: TGCGCCAGCAGCGGCGGGACAGGGGGATACCAAGAGACCCAGTACTTC. Translation: CASSGGTGGYQETQYF. The rearrangement joins TRBV5-1 to TRBJ2-5; 11 nucleotides line up with TRBD1. V trimming: 4 bases; J trimming: 0 bases; junction bases outside the gene matches: 5. This CDR3 spans 16 amino acids. Looked up from germline, CDR1 is SGHRS and CDR2 is YFSETQ.

On this clonotype: A read error may account for a junction end that differs from germline. The chain employs TRBV9 and TRBJ2-6; TRBD1 matches 8 bases. The CDR3 has 18 residues. CDR1 and CDR2 (germline): SGDLS, YYNGEE. The CDR3 DNA sequence: TGTGCCAGCAGTAAGGGACAGGCGAGGGACTCTGGGGCCAACGTCCCGACTTTC. It codes for CASSKGQARDSGANVPTF.

The V gene is TRBV20-1, the J gene TRBJ2-5, with 9 bases fitting TRBD2. The germline CDR1 and CDR2 sequences are DFQATT and SNEGSKA (reference sequence). This CDR3 has 17 residues. Trimming cost V 5 bases and J 4 bases; bases outside gene matches: 17. The CDR3 region has the DNA TGCAGTGCTCCCTCGACGGGGGCGGGGGGGCCAGGAGAGACCCAGTACTTC. It encodes CSAPSTGAGGPGETQYF.

On this clonotype itself: Possible read error: a much larger clone is one base away. It is likely a read error, because the conserved phenylalanine at the end of the CDR3 is missing. The V call is TRBV5-4, the J call TRBJ2-5; D possibly corresponds to TRBD2 (6 bases). CDR3 length: 15 residues. V gave up 1 base and J gave up 5 bases, with 15 bases separating them. Looked up from germline, CDR1 is SGHNT and CDR2 is YYREEE (reference sequence). DNA of the CDR3: TGTGCCAGCAGCTTGTGGCTAGCGCCAGGGGAGACCCAGTACTCC. This encodes CASSLWLAPGETQYS.

In this sample, this clonotype turned up many times. This chain joins TRBV7-2 and TRBJ2-5, with 7 bases matching TRBD1. This CDR3 spans 12 amino acids. After removal of 2 bases from V and 12 bases from J, the junction contained 6 bases not matched to a gene. Germline V gene sequence: CDR1 SGHTA, CDR2 FQGNSA. The CDR3 nucleotides read TGTGCCAGCAGCTTAACAACAGGGACAGAGTACTTC. Translating gives CASSLTTGTEYF. The full variable domain, with the rest looked up from reference TRBV7-2 and TRBJ2-5, is GAGVSQSPSNKVTEKGKDVELRCDPISGHTALYWYRQSLGQGLEFLIYFQGNSAPDKSGLPSDRFSAERTGGSVSTLTIQRTQQEDSAVYLCASSLTTGTEYFGPGTRLLVL.

Remarks on this clonotype: The junction differs from germline at one of its ends, possibly a read error. The V and J genes are TRBV25-1 and TRBJ2-2, with D maybe TRBD1 (5 bases). The CDR3 length is 15 residues. The germline gives CDR1 MGHDK, CDR2 SYGVNS. The CDR3: CVSSQWTPNTGELFF. As DNA, the CDR3 is TGTGTCAGCAGCCAATGGACACCTAACACCGGGGAGCTGTTTTTT.

V usage is TRBV25-1 and J usage is TRBJ1-2; TRBD1 aligns across 9 bases. Looked up from germline, CDR1 is MGHDK and CDR2 is SYGVNS. This CDR3 region has 16 residues. V was clipped by 3 bases and J by 6 bases; unmatched bases: 11. CDR3 nucleotides: TGTGCCAGCAGTGATTCCCTCCGGGACAGGGATGATGGCTACACCTTC. This codes for CASSDSLRDRDDGYTF.

Notes on this clonotype: As the CDR3 is not closed by the conserved phenylalanine or tryptophan, this likely results from a read error. The genes are TRBV20-1 and TRBJ1-1, with D perhaps matching TRBD1 (5 bases). V lost 3 bases and J 4 bases, leaving 9 bases between the germline ends. Germline CDR1 is DFQATT and CDR2 is SNEGSKA (reference sequence). The CDR3 has 12 residues. CDR3: CSASGTSTEAFL. The CDR3 DNA is TGCAGTGCTAGTGGGACTAGCACTGAAGCTTTCCTT.

Remarks on this clonotype: A read error may produce the germline difference seen at one junction end. The J gene is TRBJ2-3, the V gene TRBV10-3; 7 positions match TRBD1. CDR1 and CDR2 (germline): ENHRY, SYGVKD. The CDR3 has 14 residues. CDR3 nucleotides: TGTGCCAGCAGTGCTCGACAGGGCCCAGATACGCAGTATTTT. It encodes CASSARQGPDTQYF.

This clonotype showed up just a few times. The chain recombines TRBV5-6 with TRBJ1-4, with a weak D call TRBD1 (5 bases). This CDR3 has 14 amino acids. CDR1 is SGHDT and CDR2 is YYEEEE in the germline V gene. The V and J ends lost 1 base and 7 bases respectively, with 11 bases between them. The chain's CDR3 is CASSLSGQGEKLFF. The CDR3 nucleotides read TGTGCCAGCAGCTTGTCGGGGCAGGGTGAAAAACTGTTTTTT.

In regard to this clonotype: The germline gene is not matched at one end of the junction; a read error may be the cause. This chain joins TRBV19 and TRBJ1-2; possibly TRBD1 for D (6 bases). The CDR3 is made up of 13 amino acids. The germline CDR1 and CDR2 sequences are LNHDA and SQIVND (reference sequence). The CDR3 bases are TGTGCCAGTAGCAACAGGGCGAACTATGGCTACTCCTTC. This encodes CASSNRANYGYSF.

This clonotype has a count of ten or more. This rearrangement joins TRBV2 to TRBJ1-2, with D uncertain. V was cut by 6 bases and J by 0 bases, with 8 bases left in between. The germline V gene has CDR1 SNHLY and CDR2 FYNNEI. The length of the CDR3 is 13 residues. The CDR3 sequence: CASSETTNYGYTF. The CDR3 DNA follows: TGTGCCAGCAGCGAGACTACTAACTATGGCTACACCTTC.

This clonotype was counted between two and nine times. The chain couples TRBV9 to TRBJ1-6; the D is unclear. This CDR3 has 13 residues. V gave up 0 bases and J gave up 13 bases, with 11 bases separating them. CDR1 is SGDLS and CDR2 is YYNGEE in the germline V gene. CDR3 nucleotides: TGTGCCAGCAGCGTAGTGGTGGGGTCCCCCCTCCACTTT. Its protein is CASSVVVGSPLHF.

This clonotype was observed a few times. This sequence joins TRBV7-2 and TRBJ1-5; no clear D. The CDR3 contains 12 residues. Per germline, CDR1 SGHTA and CDR2 FQGNSA. Trimming took 5 bases from V and 11 from J, leaving 13 bases between them. The CDR3, as DNA: TGTGCCAGCAGCGCAGACGCGGGAGCCCAGCATTTT. Translating gives CASSADAGAQHF.

The rearrangement uses TRBV19 and TRBJ2-2; TRBD2 matches at 11 bases. The V gene end was trimmed by 3 bases and the J gene end by 7 bases; junction bases not matched to a gene: 7. The CDR3 spans 16 residues. In germline, CDR1 is LNHDA, CDR2 SQIVND (reference sequence). This CDR3 reads CASSILSGRANGELFF. CDR3 nucleotides: TGTGCCAGTAGTATCCTTAGCGGGAGGGCCAACGGGGAGCTGTTTTTT.

This clonotype was recorded a few times. This chain links TRBV25-1 with TRBJ2-5; maybe TRBD2 (5 bases). Germline CDR1 and CDR2: MGHDK and SYGVNS. Trimming pared 1 base from V and 5 bases from J, leaving 14 bases between. This CDR3 has 15 residues. The CDR3 DNA reads TGTGCCAGCAGTGAATTCTCTAGACCGGGGGAGACCCAGTACTTC. Encoded protein: CASSEFSRPGETQYF.

This clonotype has at least ten counts. This rearrangement joins TRBV29-1 to TRBJ2-7; 10 bases are a match to TRBD1. Trimming at V came to 2 bases and at J to 6 bases, leaving 4 bases not matched to a gene. The CDR3 spans 13 residues. The germline V gene encodes CDR1 SQVTM and CDR2 ANQGSEA. CDR3 sequence (DNA): TGCAGCGTTGAACGGACAGGGGGTTTCGAGCAGTACTTC. This gives the protein CSVERTGGFEQYF.

As for this clonotype: A read error may account for a junction end that differs from germline. The V gene is TRBV25-1, the J gene TRBJ2-5; TRBD2 matches 8 bases. Looked up from germline, CDR1 is MGHDK and CDR2 is SYGVNS. The CDR3 is made up of 14 amino acids. This chain's CDR3 is CASSQHAGGETQHF. CDR3 DNA: TGTGCCAGCAGCCAGCACGCGGGGGGAGAGACCCAGCACTTC.

This clonotype was counted at least ten times. The chain links TRBV29-1 to TRBJ1-2, with 9 positions matching TRBD1. Germline values: CDR1 SQVTM, CDR2 ANQGSEA. Trimming cost V 8 bases and J 7 bases; bases outside gene matches: 8. The CDR3 has 12 amino acids. The CDR3 DNA is TGCAGCCTGAGGGGACAGGGAAGTGGCTACACCTTC. Its protein is CSLRGQGSGYTF.

Points on this clonotype: No conserved phenylalanine or tryptophan is present at the end of the CDR3, so a read error is the likely explanation. This chain joins TRBV6-5 and TRBJ2-7; 7 bases map to TRBD1. CDR1 and CDR2 from the germline V gene are MNHEY and SVGAGI. The CDR3 covers 15 residues. V lost 4 bases, J lost 3 bases, and 9 bases stayed unmatched. As DNA, the CDR3 is TGTGCCAGCAGTTCTACCGGGACAGCTATCTACGAGCAGTACTGC. Its protein is CASSSTGTAIYEQYC.